A single sample gave rise to the 9 T cell receptor beta chains below, sequenced in a study of Graves' ophthalmopathy and Graves' hyperthyroidism (dated by TCRdb to the late 2010s). TCRdb records Illumina HiSeq 2000 as the sequencer. For repertoire sequencing, the TCR beta CDR3 regions were amplified from RNA transcripts. The first round was an RT-PCR using HTBI primers with the Qiagen OneStep RT-PCR kit, and this first round was followed by a second-round multiplex PCR, then size selection and purification. TCRdb reworked the public reads: Q25 trimming with fastp, MiXCR clone assembly, productive beta chains retained. Records with the same CDR3 protein are collapsed into one entry carrying the most frequent genes and DNA. This sample comprises hundreds of thousands of distinct CDR3 sequences, 21% of them detected only once. The top ten clonotypes cover approximately 3.2% of the sample. Sequenced input: peripheral blood. These receptors all stem from a woman under 30 with stable Graves' hyperthyroidism. Donor details come from another sample of the same person, matched by shared clones.

In its sample, this clonotype was seen many times. The CDR3: CSARTSGSWTGELFF. The DNA for the CDR3 is TGCAGTGCGAGGACTAGCGGGAGTTGGACCGGGGAGCTGTTTTTT. The chain couples TRBV20-1 to TRBJ2-2; 13 positions match TRBD2. Germline V gene data show CDR1 as DFQATT and CDR2 as SNEGSKA (reference sequence). V was pared by 6 bases and J by 5 bases, with 6 bases of the junction left unmatched. The length of the CDR3 is 15 residues.

This clonotype was recorded at least ten times. This chain uses TRBV4-1 with TRBJ2-5, with TRBD1 identical over 9 bases. With 1 base clipped from V and 4 bases from J, the junction kept 7 bases outside the gene matches. Germline lookup yields CDR1 MGHRA and CDR2 YSYEKL. The CDR3 loop spans 16 amino acids. CDR3 sequence: CASSQAVTGGRETQYF. DNA for the CDR3: TGCGCCAGCAGCCAAGCGGTCACAGGGGGCAGAGAGACCCAGTACTTC.

This clonotype was counted many times. The chain has TRBV27 and TRBJ1-3; D gene unclear. The length of the CDR3 is 16 residues. In germline, CDR1 is MNHEY, CDR2 SMNVEV (reference sequence). With 4 bases removed from V and 0 bases from J, the gap between germline ends came to 13 bases. For the CDR3, the DNA is TGTGCCAGCAGTTCCTATTACGGGAGCTCTGGAAACACCATATATTTT. Residues: CASSSYYGSSGNTIYF.

This clonotype was seen repeatedly, ten times or more. J is TRBJ2-7 and V is TRBV5-1; TRBD1 might be the D (6 bases). Germline lookup yields CDR1 SGHRS and CDR2 YFSETQ. The V and J ends lost 2 bases and 3 bases respectively, with 18 bases between them. The CDR3 totals 16 residues. CDR3 DNA: TGCGCCAGCAGCTTAACAGGGAGCCGACCGTACTACGAGCAGTACTTC. Residues: CASSLTGSRPYYEQYF.

This clonotype has at least ten counts. The rearrangement joins TRBV4-1 to TRBJ2-7; D uncertain. Germline lookup yields CDR1 MGHRA and CDR2 YSYEKL. The CDR3 sequence is 11 residues long. The ends were cut back, 0 bases at V and 6 bases at J, with 3 bases in the middle. CDR3 sequence: CASSQEFEQYF. CDR3 DNA: TGCGCCAGCAGCCAAGAATTCGAGCAGTACTTC.

This sequence joins TRBV18 and TRBJ1-2; 10 nucleotides align to TRBD1. Germline V gene data show CDR1 as KGHSH and CDR2 as LQKENI. This CDR3 comprises 16 residues. The J segment lost 7 bases and the V segment lost 3 bases, leaving 11 bases of the junction unmatched. CDR3 bases: TGTGCCAGCTCACCTCAACGGGGGACAGGGGAAAGTGGCTACACCTTC. Protein sequence: CASSPQRGTGESGYTF.

The sample holds one count of this clonotype. The chain uses TRBV11-1 and TRBJ2-7; D might be TRBD1 (5 bases). In germline, CDR1 is SGHAT, CDR2 FQDESV (reference sequence). Trimming removed 3 bases at V and 3 bases at J, with 18 bases between. The CDR3 is made up of 16 amino acids. The CDR3 spells CASSLKVTEPYYEQYF. The CDR3 DNA reads as TGTGCCAGCAGCTTGAAAGTGACAGAGCCTTACTACGAGCAGTACTTC.

This clonotype appeared many times. The chain couples TRBV6-5 to TRBJ2-6; tentatively, D is TRBD1 (5 bases). Germline V gene data show CDR1 as MNHEY and CDR2 as SVGAGI. This CDR3 contains 15 residues. V was pared by 2 bases and J by 4 bases, with 9 bases between. Here the CDR3 DNA reads TGTGCCAGCAGTTACCAGGGTCCCGGGGCCAACGTCCTGACTTTC. The encoded protein is CASSYQGPGANVLTF.

The chain recombines TRBV28 with TRBJ2-5, with 7 bases identical to TRBD1. Germline V gene lookup returns CDR1 MDHEN and CDR2 SYDVKM. The V segment lost 6 bases and the J segment 2 bases; nucleotides outside the gene matches: 9. The CDR3 length is 15 residues. CDR3 nucleotides: TGTGCCAGCAGCCCACAGGGGATCAGGCAAGAGACCCAGTACTTC. Translated, it gives CASSPQGIRQETQYF.